The clone carrying this TCR beta chain has a handful of counts. Its cognate antigen is unknown. This entry comes from a study of T cells in Graves' hyperthyroidism and ophthalmopathy. Turning to the study itself: Peripheral blood draws took place at initial diagnosis, ahead of any treatment.

Hyperthyroidism of Graves' type that showed no ophthalmopathy progression within 18 months was stable. Not enrolled were patients with uncontrolled infection, other autoimmune disease, pregnancy or lactation. RNA transcripts provided the source from which TCR beta CDR3 regions were amplified. Carried out on the TCR CDR3, a first-round RT-PCR used the HTBI primer set. MiXCR, applied by TCRdb to the multiplex PCR reads, yields one record per CDR3 protein. The sample lists a few hundred thousand distinct CDR3 sequences; 15% to 18% were seen once. Broader study findings: In blood, most of the thyroid clonotypes expanded above 0.001 were also present.

Per the germline V gene, CDR1 is DFQATT and CDR2 is SNEGSKA (reference sequence). This CDR3 spans 15 amino acids. With 6 bases clipped from V and 3 bases from J, the junction kept 7 bases outside the gene matches. The rearrangement joins TRBV20-1 to TRBJ2-1, with TRBD1 identical over 11 bases. This clonotype was sampled from a woman between 18 and 29 years old with Graves' hyperthyroidism. Sequencing was performed on blood. As DNA, the CDR3 is TGCAGTGCACCGGGACAGGGGGTTCTCTACAATGAGCAGTTCTTC. Protein product: CSAPGQGVLYNEQFF.